The subject of this entry is one TCR beta chain. Its antigen is unidentified. The PCR used 60 Vbeta and 13 Jbeta primers. This table comes from immunoSEQ multiplex PCR, and its TCRdb copy is limited to in-frame clones, with some not included. The sample contains more than 85,000 clones, about 70% of which appear only once. This record comes from a study of cytomegalovirus exposure and HLA in healthy donors. Study overall: A preliminary data release comprised around 85 million unique TCRs obtained from HLA-typed donors. Falling in the Caucasian-associated ancestry cluster were 81% of 398 genotyped donors.

This CDR3 region has 12 residues. Trimming took off 2 bases at V and 3 bases at J, with 8 bases between the two ends. CDR1 and CDR2 (germline): GTSNPN, SVGIG (reference sequence). Study results and limitations: Segments of the TCR beta V type were, in most cases, productive about 90% or about 30% of the time in an earlier analysis. With further analysis later on, most CMV-associated TCR beta chains appeared HLA-restricted.

Input material: PBMCs. This receptor was taken from a female donor in good health and CMV-seronegative. J is TRBJ2-7 and V is TRBV30; tentatively, D is TRBD1 (5 bases). The CDR3 DNA sequence: TGTGCCTGGAGTAAAACAGGCTACGAGCAGTACTTC. Encoded protein: CAWSKTGYEQYF. The complete variable domain, with remaining parts taken from reference TRBV30 and TRBJ2-7, reads SQTIHQWPATLVQPVGSPLSLECTVEGTSNPNLYWYRQAAGRGLQLLFYSVGIGQISSEVPQNLSASRPQDRQFILSSKKLLLSDSGFYLCAWSKTGYEQYFGPGTRLTVT.